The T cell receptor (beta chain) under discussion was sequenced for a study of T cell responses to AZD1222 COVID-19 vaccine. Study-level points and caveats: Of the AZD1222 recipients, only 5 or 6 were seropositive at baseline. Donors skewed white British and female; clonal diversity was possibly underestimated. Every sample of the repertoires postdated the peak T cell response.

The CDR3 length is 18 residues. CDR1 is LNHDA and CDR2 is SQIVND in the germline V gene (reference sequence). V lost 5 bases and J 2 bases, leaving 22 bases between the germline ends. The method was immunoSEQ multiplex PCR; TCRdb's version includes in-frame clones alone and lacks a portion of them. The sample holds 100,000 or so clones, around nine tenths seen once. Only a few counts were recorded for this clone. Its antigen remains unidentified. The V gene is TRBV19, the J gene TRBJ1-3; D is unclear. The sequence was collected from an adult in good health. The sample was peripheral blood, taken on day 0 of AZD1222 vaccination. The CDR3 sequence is CASSANRPRARPGNTIYF. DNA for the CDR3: TGTGCCAGTAGTGCAAACCGGCCCCGTGCCCGCCCTGGAAACACCATATATTTT. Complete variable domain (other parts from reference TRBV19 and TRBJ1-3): DGGITQSPKYLFRKEGQNVTLSCEQNLNHDAMYWYRQDPGQGLRLIYYSQIVNDFQKGDIAEGYSVSREKKESFPLTVTSAQKNPTAFYLCASSANRPRARPGNTIYFGEGSWLTVV.